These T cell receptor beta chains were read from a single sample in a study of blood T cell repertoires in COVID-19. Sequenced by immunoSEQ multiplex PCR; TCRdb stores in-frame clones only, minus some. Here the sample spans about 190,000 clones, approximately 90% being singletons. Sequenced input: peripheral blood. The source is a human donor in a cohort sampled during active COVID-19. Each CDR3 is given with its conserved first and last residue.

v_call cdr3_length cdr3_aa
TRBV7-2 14 CASSFSGGLDTQYF
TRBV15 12 CATGTGDEKLFF
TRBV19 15 CASSIKAGGPGEQFF
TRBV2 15 CASSELRSGPNEQFF
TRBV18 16 CASSPPLTVANTEAFF
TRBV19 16 CASSRLAGGKKETQYF
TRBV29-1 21 CSVEDLRTTRGWLANYNEQFF
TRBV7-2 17 CASSSAWGGPSNQPQHF
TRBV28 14 CASSSTGWNTEAFF
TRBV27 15 CASSLGQIGTYEQYF
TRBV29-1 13 CSVEGTANYGYTF
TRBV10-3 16 CAISEQGGAGANVLTF
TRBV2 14 CASSSSGRGETQYF
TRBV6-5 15 CASSLGGAGGSPLHF
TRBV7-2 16 CASTSGGASRSNEQFF
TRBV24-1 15 CATSDPGTSGDTQYF
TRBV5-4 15 CASREREGPIYEQYF
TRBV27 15 CASSYLPTGTYEQYF
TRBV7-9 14 CASSLAQGTSPLHF
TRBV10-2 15 CASSDPRVHGEKLFF
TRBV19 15 CASSIGLQGTETQYF
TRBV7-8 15 CASSFTGSSTDTQYF
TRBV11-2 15 CASSAGTGRGQPQHF
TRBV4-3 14 CASSQEQAAYEQYF
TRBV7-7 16 CASSLLVAGAGGELFF
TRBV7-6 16 CASSLVPASVYYEQYF
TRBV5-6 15 CASSWNRGLKYEQYF